The clone carrying this T cell receptor beta chain has just a few counts. Its cognate antigen is unknown. This sample was taken from a study of response to subunit inactivated influenza vaccine. Study findings and constraints: The authors suggested that every seasonal influenza vaccination recruits few new T cells.

Each CDR3 protein gets one entry after TCRdb re-called the RT-PCR reads with MiXCR. The sample shows roughly 500,000 distinct CDR3 sequences, 15% to 20% of them seen only once. The germline V gene has CDR1 LGHNA and CDR2 YSLEER. V was cut by 1 base and J by 5 bases, with 8 bases left in between. This CDR3 is 13 amino acids long. The origin of this receptor is a man aged 50 to 75 who received an inactivated influenza vaccine. The specimen was CD4+ T cells sorted from PBMCs, collected around 25 months after vaccination. V gene TRBV4-3 combines with J gene TRBJ2-5, with D uncertain. The CDR3 DNA follows: TGCGCCAGCAGCCAAGTCGTGGGGGAGACCCAGTACTTC. Translated, it gives CASSQVVGETQYF.